The rows below give T cell receptor beta chains drawn from one sample of a study of blood T cell dynamics during melanoma immunotherapy. Some clones are missing from TCRdb's copy, which holds only in-frame ones; the method was immunoSEQ multiplex PCR. The sample shows 3,000 to 4,500 clones, approximately 96% of them seen only once. Material: effector memory CD8+ T cells from blood, obtained from a patient treated with checkpoint blockade. The receptors were sampled from a human donor with melanoma. Each CDR3 is given with its conserved first and last residue. The order of the fields is CDR3 protein, CDR3 DNA, J gene, D gene, clone size, V gene. The D gene is left open where the match is weak. Size is omitted from some rows. Given values are once, few, many or a class for expanded clones.

cdr3_aa: CATSRGGRDEQFF; cdr3_nt: TGTGCCACCAGCCGGGGAGGGAGGGATGAGCAGTTCTTC; j_call: TRBJ2-1; d_call: TRBD2; clone_size: -; v_call: TRBV15
cdr3_aa: CASSFIAGGITYEQYF; cdr3_nt: TGTGCCAGCAGTTTTATCGCGGGGGGCATAACCTACGAGCAGTACTTC; j_call: TRBJ2-7; d_call: TRBD2; clone_size: -; v_call: TRBV27
cdr3_aa: CASSGTGEQYF; cdr3_nt: TGTGCCAGCTCCGGGACTGGCGAGCAGTACTTC; j_call: TRBJ2-7; d_call: -; clone_size: -; v_call: TRBV18
cdr3_aa: CASSQDLREGRAGELFF; cdr3_nt: TGCGCCAGCAGCCAAGATCTGCGGGAGGGCCGCGCCGGGGAGCTGTTTTTT; j_call: TRBJ2-2; d_call: TRBD2; clone_size: -; v_call: TRBV4-1
cdr3_aa: CASSEFTSGAYNEQFF; cdr3_nt: TGTGCCAGCAGTGAATTTACTAGCGGGGCCTACAATGAGCAGTTCTTC; j_call: TRBJ2-1; d_call: TRBD2; clone_size: -; v_call: TRBV2
cdr3_aa: CASSPRDSGTGELFF; cdr3_nt: TGTGCCAGCAGCCCCCGGGACAGTGGCACCGGGGAGCTGTTTTTT; j_call: TRBJ2-2; d_call: TRBD1; clone_size: -; v_call: TRBV5-5
cdr3_aa: CASSGGQGKETQYF; cdr3_nt: TGTGCCAGCAGTGGAGGACAGGGTAAAGAGACCCAGTACTTC; j_call: TRBJ2-5; d_call: TRBD1; clone_size: -; v_call: TRBV27
cdr3_aa: CATSSGTVYSNQPQHF; cdr3_nt: TGTGCCACCAGCAGTGGAACAGTTTATAGCAATCAGCCCCAGCATTTT; j_call: TRBJ1-5; d_call: -; clone_size: once; v_call: TRBV15
cdr3_aa: CASSHGGAVYSPLHF; cdr3_nt: TGTGCCAGCAGTCACGGGGGCGCGGTATATTCACCCCTCCACTTT; j_call: TRBJ1-6; d_call: -; clone_size: -; v_call: TRBV27
cdr3_aa: CAISPGSYNEKLFF; cdr3_nt: TGTGCCATCAGCCCAGGGAGTTATAATGAAAAACTGTTTTTT; j_call: TRBJ1-4; d_call: -; clone_size: once; v_call: TRBV10-3
cdr3_aa: CASSGWVQFF; cdr3_nt: TGTGCCAGCAGTGGATGGGTGCAGTTCTTC; j_call: TRBJ2-1; d_call: -; clone_size: -; v_call: TRBV2
cdr3_aa: CSVGGGRYQETQYF; cdr3_nt: TGCAGCGTGGGGGGGGGCAGGTACCAAGAGACCCAGTACTTC; j_call: TRBJ2-5; d_call: -; clone_size: -; v_call: TRBV29-1
cdr3_aa: CASSFRTENTGELFF; cdr3_nt: TGTGCCAGCAGCTTCCGGACAGAGAACACCGGGGAGCTGTTTTTT; j_call: TRBJ2-2; d_call: -; clone_size: -; v_call: TRBV7-6
cdr3_aa: CASSLRTYNEQFF; cdr3_nt: TGCGCCAGCAGCCTCCGGACCTACAATGAGCAGTTCTTC; j_call: TRBJ2-1; d_call: -; clone_size: -; v_call: TRBV4-1
cdr3_aa: CASSFYEEGLNTEAFF; cdr3_nt: TGTGCCAGCAGTTTCTACGAGGAGGGATTGAACACTGAAGCTTTCTTT; j_call: TRBJ1-1; d_call: -; clone_size: -; v_call: TRBV28
cdr3_aa: CSAVSGEKLFF; cdr3_nt: TGCAGTGCGGTTAGCGGAGAAAAACTGTTTTTT; j_call: TRBJ1-4; d_call: -; clone_size: -; v_call: TRBV20-1
cdr3_aa: CASSTELNTEAFF; cdr3_nt: TGTGCCAGCAGCACGGAGTTGAACACTGAAGCTTTCTTT; j_call: TRBJ1-1; d_call: -; clone_size: -; v_call: TRBV7-9
cdr3_aa: CASSVNIYPGNTIYF; cdr3_nt: TGTGCCAGCAGCGTTAACATCTACCCTGGAAACACCATATATTTT; j_call: TRBJ1-3; d_call: -; clone_size: once; v_call: TRBV7-2
cdr3_aa: CASYSGRNSGNTIYF; cdr3_nt: TGTGCCAGCTACAGTGGGAGGAATTCTGGAAACACCATATATTTT; j_call: TRBJ1-3; d_call: -; clone_size: -; v_call: TRBV25-1
cdr3_aa: CASSAGTENEKLFF; cdr3_nt: TGTGCCAGCAGCGCCGGGACAGAGAATGAAAAACTGTTTTTT; j_call: TRBJ1-4; d_call: TRBD1; clone_size: once; v_call: TRBV7-6
cdr3_aa: CASSVGGGRSYEQYF; cdr3_nt: TGTGCCAGCAGCGTAGGCGGGGGGCGCTCCTACGAGCAGTACTTC; j_call: TRBJ2-7; d_call: TRBD2; clone_size: -; v_call: TRBV9
cdr3_aa: CASSAADSRTDTQYF; cdr3_nt: TGCGCCAGCAGCGCGGCAGATTCACGCACAGATACGCAGTATTTT; j_call: TRBJ2-3; d_call: -; clone_size: -; v_call: TRBV4-3
cdr3_aa: CASSYGVIGDEQYF; cdr3_nt: TGTGCCAGCAGTTATGGGGTTATCGGGGACGAGCAGTACTTC; j_call: TRBJ2-7; d_call: -; clone_size: -; v_call: TRBV27
cdr3_aa: CAWSGLAGVPSYEQYF; cdr3_nt: TGTGCCTGGAGTGGACTAGCGGGAGTTCCCTCCTACGAGCAGTACTTC; j_call: TRBJ2-7; d_call: TRBD2; clone_size: -; v_call: TRBV30
cdr3_aa: CASSLSGTGNTEAFF; cdr3_nt: TGTGCCAGCAGTCTGTCCGGGACAGGTAACACTGAAGCTTTCTTT; j_call: TRBJ1-1; d_call: TRBD1; clone_size: -; v_call: TRBV27
cdr3_aa: CASSKRRAKTGELFF; cdr3_nt: TGTGCCAGCAGCAAACGGAGAGCCAAAACCGGGGAGCTGTTTTTT; j_call: TRBJ2-2; d_call: -; clone_size: -; v_call: TRBV21-1
cdr3_aa: CASSEILAGAAHTGTQYF; cdr3_nt: TGTGCCAGCAGTGAAATACTAGCGGGGGCCGCCCACACCGGGACCCAGTACTTC; j_call: TRBJ2-5; d_call: TRBD2; clone_size: -; v_call: TRBV2
cdr3_aa: CASSLRAVGSSYNEQFF; cdr3_nt: TGCGCCAGCAGCTTGCGGGCCGTGGGGAGCTCCTACAATGAGCAGTTCTTC; j_call: TRBJ2-1; d_call: -; clone_size: -; v_call: TRBV5-1
cdr3_aa: CATSGGTPRTDTQYF; cdr3_nt: TGTGCCACCAGCGGCGGGACACCTCGCACAGATACGCAGTATTTT; j_call: TRBJ2-3; d_call: -; clone_size: -; v_call: TRBV15
cdr3_aa: CASSQDKGLATYNEQFF; cdr3_nt: TGCGCCAGCAGCCAAGATAAGGGACTAGCCACCTACAATGAGCAGTTCTTC; j_call: TRBJ2-1; d_call: TRBD2; clone_size: -; v_call: TRBV4-3
cdr3_aa: CASSLPKTSGRLALYEQYF; cdr3_nt: TGTGCCAGCAGTTTACCCAAGACTAGCGGGAGATTAGCCCTCTACGAGCAGTACTTC; j_call: TRBJ2-7; d_call: TRBD2; clone_size: -; v_call: TRBV28
cdr3_aa: CASSFVTSNNEQFF; cdr3_nt: TGTGCCAGCAGTTTCGTGACGTCGAACAATGAGCAGTTCTTC; j_call: TRBJ2-1; d_call: -; clone_size: once; v_call: TRBV28
cdr3_aa: CASSLVDSPAYEQYF; cdr3_nt: TGTGCCAGCAGCTTAGTTGACTCTCCGGCCTACGAGCAGTACTTC; j_call: TRBJ2-7; d_call: -; clone_size: -; v_call: TRBV7-2
cdr3_aa: CASSVVPVALAGEEDTQYF; cdr3_nt: TGTGCCAGCAGCGTTGTCCCGGTCGCACTAGCGGGAGAGGAGGATACGCAGTATTTT; j_call: TRBJ2-3; d_call: TRBD2; clone_size: -; v_call: TRBV9
cdr3_aa: CASQEGTAWGEKLFF; cdr3_nt: TGCGCCAGCCAGGAGGGGACAGCGTGGGGTGAAAAACTGTTTTTT; j_call: TRBJ1-4; d_call: TRBD1; clone_size: -; v_call: TRBV5-1
cdr3_aa: CASSPTGVEQYF; cdr3_nt: TGTGCCAGCAGCCCGACAGGGGTTGAGCAGTACTTC; j_call: TRBJ2-7; d_call: TRBD1; clone_size: -; v_call: TRBV7-2
cdr3_aa: CASSLPGETQYF; cdr3_nt: TGTGCCAGCAGCCTACCTGGGGAGACCCAGTACTTC; j_call: TRBJ2-5; d_call: -; clone_size: once; v_call: TRBV9
cdr3_aa: CASRSPLWTDSTDTQYF; cdr3_nt: TGTGCCAGCAGGTCTCCCCTATGGACAGATAGCACAGATACGCAGTATTTT; j_call: TRBJ2-3; d_call: -; clone_size: -; v_call: TRBV2
cdr3_aa: CASSQLTGTVGTEAFF; cdr3_nt: TGTGCCAGCAGCCAACTTACCGGGACAGTGGGCACTGAAGCTTTCTTT; j_call: TRBJ1-1; d_call: TRBD1; clone_size: -; v_call: TRBV7-6
cdr3_aa: CASSEASLRSPLHF; cdr3_nt: TGTGCCAGCAGTGAAGCGTCTCTCCGTTCACCCCTCCACTTT; j_call: TRBJ1-6; d_call: -; clone_size: few; v_call: TRBV2
cdr3_aa: CASSLATDPYEQYF; cdr3_nt: TGTGCCAGCAGTTTAGCGACAGATCCTTACGAGCAGTACTTC; j_call: TRBJ2-7; d_call: -; clone_size: -; v_call: TRBV28
cdr3_aa: CASSLGQPQHF; cdr3_nt: TGTGCCAGCAGTTTAGGGCAGCCCCAGCATTTT; j_call: TRBJ1-5; d_call: -; clone_size: -; v_call: TRBV28
cdr3_aa: CASSSGLAAQETQYF; cdr3_nt: TGTGCCAGCAGCTCAGGACTAGCGGCACAAGAGACCCAGTACTTC; j_call: TRBJ2-5; d_call: TRBD2; clone_size: -; v_call: TRBV28
cdr3_aa: CASSSDLSSYEQYF; cdr3_nt: TGTGCCAGCAGTTCGGACCTTTCCTCCTACGAGCAGTACTTC; j_call: TRBJ2-7; d_call: -; clone_size: -; v_call: TRBV27
cdr3_aa: CASSYGALGETQYF; cdr3_nt: TGCGCCAGCAGCTACGGGGCCCTGGGGGAGACCCAGTACTTC; j_call: TRBJ2-5; d_call: -; clone_size: -; v_call: TRBV4-1
cdr3_aa: CASSLASLADNEQFF; cdr3_nt: TGTGCCAGCAGCTTGGCGTCTCTAGCGGACAATGAGCAGTTCTTC; j_call: TRBJ2-1; d_call: TRBD2; clone_size: -; v_call: TRBV7-8
cdr3_aa: CASSLVQGFSNTEAFF; cdr3_nt: TGTGCCAGCAGCTTGGTACAGGGTTTCAGTAACACTGAAGCTTTCTTT; j_call: TRBJ1-1; d_call: -; clone_size: -; v_call: TRBV5-4
cdr3_aa: CASSFGRTNQPQHF; cdr3_nt: TGTGCCAGCAGTTTCGGACGGACTAATCAGCCCCAGCATTTT; j_call: TRBJ1-5; d_call: -; clone_size: -; v_call: TRBV27
cdr3_aa: CASSFRGRNYGYTF; cdr3_nt: TGTGCCAGCAGTTTCAGGGGGCGTAACTATGGCTACACCTTC; j_call: TRBJ1-2; d_call: TRBD1; clone_size: -; v_call: TRBV6-5
cdr3_aa: CASGPRQSSYEQYF; cdr3_nt: TGTGCCAGCGGACCGCGACAGAGCTCCTACGAGCAGTACTTC; j_call: TRBJ2-7; d_call: -; clone_size: -; v_call: TRBV11-3
cdr3_aa: CASSQGDTPDTQYF; cdr3_nt: TGCGCCAGCAGCCAAGGGGACACCCCCGATACGCAGTATTTT; j_call: TRBJ2-3; d_call: -; clone_size: once; v_call: TRBV4-3
cdr3_aa: CASSEKWASNQPQHF; cdr3_nt: TGTGCCAGCAGTGAAAAATGGGCTAGCAATCAGCCCCAGCATTTT; j_call: TRBJ1-5; d_call: -; clone_size: -; v_call: TRBV2